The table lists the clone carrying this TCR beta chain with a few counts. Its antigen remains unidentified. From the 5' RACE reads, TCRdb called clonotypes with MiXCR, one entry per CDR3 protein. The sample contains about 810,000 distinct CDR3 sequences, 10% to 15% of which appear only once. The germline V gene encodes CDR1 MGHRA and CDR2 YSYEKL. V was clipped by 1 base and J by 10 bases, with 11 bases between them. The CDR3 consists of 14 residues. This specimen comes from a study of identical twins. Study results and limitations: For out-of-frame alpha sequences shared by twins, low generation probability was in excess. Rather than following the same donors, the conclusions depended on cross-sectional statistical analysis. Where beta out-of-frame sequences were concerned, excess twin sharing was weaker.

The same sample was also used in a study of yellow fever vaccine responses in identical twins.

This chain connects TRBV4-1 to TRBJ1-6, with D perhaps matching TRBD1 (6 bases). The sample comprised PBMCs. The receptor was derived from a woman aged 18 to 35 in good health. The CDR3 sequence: CASSQGGGRSPLHF. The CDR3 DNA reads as TGCGCCAGCAGCCAAGGAGGGGGTAGGTCACCCCTCCACTTT.